The clone carrying this TCR beta chain was seen more than once but under ten times. Which cohort a participant joined came from the clinical history participants gave. The sample originates from a study of blood T cell repertoires in COVID-19. Study summary: Collection of acute and convalescent COVID-19 samples took place in the United States, Italy and Spain.

In the study's own analysis: The authors estimated nucleated cell counts from reference gene primer amplification. The method was immunoSEQ multiplex PCR; TCRdb's version includes in-frame clones alone and lacks a portion of them. V, J and clone size are taken as reported in that table, and D and trimming were inferred from the DNA itself. The sample contains hundreds of thousands of clones, over 75% of which appear only once. J was trimmed by 0 bases and V by 0 bases; bases with no gene match: 5. CDR3 length: 17 residues. CDR1 and CDR2 (germline): SGDLS, YYNGEE. The chain couples TRBV9 to TRBJ2-1, with TRBD2 identical over 8 bases. The sequenced sample consisted of PBMCs or T cells enriched from blood (not recorded which). The TCR sequence derives from a woman between 35 and 50 years old who had recovered from COVID-19. CDR3 sequence reads: CASSVGPSGGSYNEQFF. CDR3 in DNA: TGTGCCAGCAGCGTAGGGCCCAGCGGGGGCTCCTACAATGAGCAGTTCTTC.